This is a list of T cell receptor beta chains from one sample in a study of blood T cell repertoires in COVID-19. Clones were read by immunoSEQ multiplex PCR, and TCRdb kept only the in-frame ones, dropping some. The sample lists fewer than 300,000 clones, roughly 85% occurring once. Sequencing was carried out using peripheral blood. All receptors come from a man aged 45-60 years with active or convalescent COVID-19. The CDR3 runs from the conserved cysteine through the conserved F or W. The D gene is left open where the match is weak. The listing skips clone size in some rows; elsewhere it reads once, few, many or a size class.

CDR3 length | D gene | J gene | V gene | clone size | CDR3 DNA | CDR3 protein
11 | - | TRBJ2-7 | TRBV20-1 | - | TGCAGTGCTATCAGGGAATACGAGCAGTACTTC | CSAIREYEQYF
15 | TRBD1 | TRBJ1-2 | TRBV15 | - | TGTGCCACCAGCAGAACTAGGGGGCTTGGCTATGGCTACACCTTC | CATSRTRGLGYGYTF
15 | - | TRBJ2-3 | TRBV11-2 | - | TGTGCCAGCAGCCAAGGCGCAGGGTTTACAGATACGCAGTATTTT | CASSQGAGFTDTQYF
13 | TRBD1 | TRBJ1-2 | TRBV28 | - | TGTGCCAGCAGCCCAGGACAGGGGGGTGGCTACACCTTC | CASSPGQGGGYTF
15 | - | TRBJ1-4 | TRBV5-1 | - | TGCGCCAGCAGCTCCGGGGGGGCCTCAGGTGAAAAACTGTTTTTT | CASSSGGASGEKLFF
13 | - | TRBJ2-1 | TRBV30 | - | TGTGCCTGGAGTGTAACGGCCTACAATGAGCAGTTCTTC | CAWSVTAYNEQFF
14 | - | TRBJ2-2 | TRBV6-5 | - | TGTGCCAGCAGTATGGGCCAGAACACCGGGGAGCTGTTTTTT | CASSMGQNTGELFF
13 | - | TRBJ2-1 | TRBV5-1 | - | TGCGCCAGCAGCCAGGGGTCCTACAATGAGCAGTTCTTC | CASSQGSYNEQFF
12 | - | TRBJ1-1 | TRBV12-3/TRBV12-4 | - | TGTGCCAGCAGTCCTGCAGACACTGAAGCTTTCTTT | CASSPADTEAFF
16 | TRBD1 | TRBJ1-3 | TRBV11-3 | - | TGTGCCAGCAGCTTAGGACAGGGAACCCCTGGAAACACCATATATTTT | CASSLGQGTPGNTIYF
19 | TRBD2 | TRBJ2-3 | TRBV5-1 | - | TGCGCCAGCAGCTTGGGATGGACTAGCGGGACTCGACCCACAGATACGCAGTATTTT | CASSLGWTSGTRPTDTQYF
17 | TRBD2 | TRBJ2-3 | TRBV4-1 | - | TGCGCCAGCAGCCAAGGAGCGACTAGCGGGCACCGGGATACGCAGTATTTT | CASSQGATSGHRDTQYF
14 | - | TRBJ2-5 | TRBV5-1 | - | TGCGCCAGCAGCTTGGGCCACTTACAAGAGACCCAGTACTTC | CASSLGHLQETQYF
13 | - | TRBJ1-5 | TRBV12-3/TRBV12-4 | - | TGTGCCAGCAGTATGGGAGGGAATCAGCCCCAGCATTTT | CASSMGGNQPQHF
14 | - | TRBJ2-5 | TRBV19 | - | TGTGCCAGTAGTATAGGCGGAGGGAGAGAGACCCAGTACTTC | CASSIGGGRETQYF
14 | - | TRBJ1-1 | TRBV7-2 | - | TGTGCCAGCAGCTTTGGGGGCCCGAACACTGAAGCTTTCTTT | CASSFGGPNTEAFF
15 | - | TRBJ1-2 | TRBV6-5 | - | TGTGCCAGCAGTTACTCTCCGAGGGAGGGATACGGCTACACCTTC | CASSYSPREGYGYTF
17 | - | TRBJ1-1 | TRBV11-2 | - | TGTGCCAGCAGCTCCCGGGTCTTTAAGGCCGGGGTCGCTGAAGCTTTCTTT | CASSSRVFKAGVAEAFF
15 | TRBD2 | TRBJ2-1 | TRBV10-3 | - | TGTGCCATCAATCCTAGCGGGAACAACTACAATGAGCAGTTCTTC | CAINPSGNNYNEQFF
14 | TRBD2 | TRBJ2-7 | TRBV5-1 | - | TGCGCCAGCAGCTTGGCAAGCGGGAGCTACGAGCAGTACTTC | CASSLASGSYEQYF
17 | - | TRBJ2-7 | TRBV28 | - | TGTGCCAGCAGTCTTTTGGGGGTGGGACTCTCGAGCGACGAGCAGTACTTC | CASSLLGVGLSSDEQYF
12 | TRBD1 | TRBJ1-2 | TRBV19 | - | TGTGCCAGTGGACAGGGAGCCCTGGGCTACACCTTC | CASGQGALGYTF
14 | TRBD1 | TRBJ1-1 | TRBV15 | - | TGTGCCACCAGCAGAGGGACAGGGTCCAATGAAGCTTTCTTT | CATSRGTGSNEAFF
20 | - | TRBJ2-6 | TRBV21-1 | - | TGTGCCAGCAGCGCTCACCCGGTGGACAGGGGTTTATCTGGGGCCAACGTCCTGACTTTC | CASSAHPVDRGLSGANVLTF
11 | - | TRBJ2-5 | TRBV6-5 | - | TGTGCCAGCAGTTCGGAGGAGACCCAGTACTTC | CASSSEETQYF
14 | TRBD2 | TRBJ2-1 | TRBV5-1 | - | TGCGCCAGCAGTCCGGGACTAGCGGTCAATGAGCAGTTCTTC | CASSPGLAVNEQFF
16 | TRBD2 | TRBJ2-3 | TRBV5-4 | - | TGTGCCAGCAGCTTCAGACTAGCGGGGGGCACAGATACGCAGTATTTT | CASSFRLAGGTDTQYF
14 | - | TRBJ1-5 | TRBV28 | - | TGTGCCAGCAGCCCCGGACAGCTCAATCAGCCCCAGCATTTT | CASSPGQLNQPQHF
15 | - | TRBJ1-2 | TRBV25-1 | - | TGTGCCAGCAGTGATGCCGGGAGCATTAACTATGGCTACACCTTC | CASSDAGSINYGYTF
20 | TRBD2 | TRBJ2-7 | TRBV6-1 | - | TGTGCCAGCAGTGAAACCTTAGGACTAGCGGGAGGTACCTCCGGGTACGAGCAGTACTTC | CASSETLGLAGGTSGYEQYF
14 | - | TRBJ1-1 | TRBV7-9 | few | TGTGCCAGCAGCTTAGAAGGCGGGAACACTGAAGCTTTCTTT | CASSLEGGNTEAFF
17 | TRBD1 | TRBJ2-1 | TRBV11-2 | - | TGTGCCAGCAGCTTATTGCAGGGGACAGGGAAGAGGAATGAGCAGTTCTTC | CASSLLQGTGKRNEQFF
15 | TRBD2 | TRBJ2-7 | TRBV19 | - | TGTGCCAGTAGTGACGCTCCTAGCGGGGCAGGCCGGCAGTACTTC | CASSDAPSGAGRQYF
12 | - | TRBJ2-1 | TRBV30 | - | TGTGCCAGCGAGAGCTCCTACAATGAGCAGTTCTTC | CASESSYNEQFF
14 | TRBD1 | TRBJ1-2 | TRBV28 | - | TGTGCCAGCAGTTTGGGACAGGGAGTCTATGGCTACACCTTC | CASSLGQGVYGYTF
15 | - | TRBJ1-5 | TRBV3-1/TRBV3-2 | few | TGTGCCAGCAGCCCAGGGGTCGGGGGCAATCAGCCCCAGCATTTT | CASSPGVGGNQPQHF
14 | - | TRBJ1-1 | TRBV5-1 | - | TGCGCCAGCAGCGCCCAGGGGATCAAGACTGAAGCTTTCTTT | CASSAQGIKTEAFF
15 | TRBD1 | TRBJ1-6 | TRBV4-1 | - | TGCGCCAGCAGCCAAGGACAGGGGGTTGACTCACCCCTCCACTTT | CASSQGQGVDSPLHF
16 | - | TRBJ2-1 | TRBV10-1 | - | TGCGCCAGCAGTCGCTTTTACAGGGTTACCTACAATGAGCAGTTCTTC | CASSRFYRVTYNEQFF
12 | - | TRBJ1-1 | TRBV7-3 | - | TGTGCCAGCAGCTTATCGGGGGGAGAAGCTTTCTTT | CASSLSGGEAFF
15 | - | TRBJ1-6 | TRBV3-1/TRBV3-2 | - | TGTGCCAGCAGCCAAGCTAGCTCCTATAATTCACCCCTCCACTTT | CASSQASSYNSPLHF
14 | - | TRBJ2-1 | TRBV11-3 | - | TGTGCCAGCAGCTGGGGCGGAATGGGAAATGAGCAGTTCTTC | CASSWGGMGNEQFF
18 | TRBD2 | TRBJ2-1 | TRBV7-6 | - | TGTGCCAGCAGCTTTATAGTCTTCCCGGGACTAGCGGGAGTTGAGGAGTTCTTC | CASSFIVFPGLAGVEEFF
11 | TRBD2 | TRBJ2-7 | TRBV7-8 | - | TGTGCCAGCAGCCCGGGGGGGGAGCAGTACTTC | CASSPGGEQYF
14 | TRBD1 | TRBJ1-2 | TRBV9 | once | TGTGCCAGCAGCGCCCAACAGGGGGCGCGTGGCTACACCTTC | CASSAQQGARGYTF
15 | TRBD1 | TRBJ2-5 | TRBV3-1/TRBV3-2 | - | TGTGCCAGCAGCTACAGACAGGGGGTAGGCGAGACCCAGTACTTC | CASSYRQGVGETQYF
14 | TRBD1 | TRBJ2-7 | TRBV30 | - | TGTGCCTGGAGTGTGGGGACAGGGGCCTACGAGCAGTACTTC | CAWSVGTGAYEQYF
15 | - | TRBJ2-4 | TRBV15 | - | TGTGCCACCAGCAGAGATGGGGCTACGGCGAACATTCAGTACTTC | CATSRDGATANIQYF
15 | - | TRBJ2-7 | TRBV28 | - | TGTGCCAGCAGTTTAAAGTTCGGGAGTAGTTACGAGCAGTACTTC | CASSLKFGSSYEQYF
14 | TRBD1 | TRBJ1-1 | TRBV6-5 | - | TGTGCCAGCAGCATACGGACAGGGAACACTGAAGCTTTCTTT | CASSIRTGNTEAFF